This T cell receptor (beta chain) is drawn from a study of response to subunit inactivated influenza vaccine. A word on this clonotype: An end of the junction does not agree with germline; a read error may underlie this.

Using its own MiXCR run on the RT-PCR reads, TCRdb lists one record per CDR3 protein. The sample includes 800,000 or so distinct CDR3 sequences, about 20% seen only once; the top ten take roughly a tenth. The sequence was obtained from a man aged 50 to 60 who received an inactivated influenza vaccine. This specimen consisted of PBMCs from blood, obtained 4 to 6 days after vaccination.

The CDR3 region has the DNA TGTCTAGCGGGGGGCACAGATACGCAGTATTTT. Residues: CLAGGTDTQYF. This sequence joins TRBV20-1 and TRBJ2-3; 10 positions agree with TRBD2. CDR1 is DFQATT, CDR2 SNEGSKA, per germline (reference sequence). The CDR3 consists of 11 residues.